This T cell receptor beta chain was obtained from a study of PD-1 blockade in classical Hodgkin lymphoma. Overall study context: Patients were treated with nivolumab at 3 mg/kg, and this was given intravenously every 2 weeks.

This CDR3 region has 17 residues. CDR1 is SGHAT and CDR2 is FQNNGV in the germline V gene. V lost 4 bases and J 0 bases, leaving 16 bases between the germline ends. Data came from immunoSEQ multiplex PCR; TCRdb stores just in-frame clones and leaves some out. The table lists approximately 79,000 clones, approximately 91% of them singletons, with approximately 2.6% in the top ten. Autologous stem cell transplantation was followed by relapse in every patient, and brentuximab vedotin exposure varied. This TCR came from a human donor with classical Hodgkin lymphoma. The V call is TRBV11-2, the J call TRBJ2-1; D possibly corresponds to TRBD1 (6 bases). Sequenced material: peripheral blood mononuclear cells (PBMCs), taken before the second cycle of nivolumab. DNA of the CDR3: TGTGCCAGCAGCTCCTTGGGGACACCGCTCTCCTACAATGAGCAGTTCTTC. Its protein is CASSSLGTPLSYNEQFF.